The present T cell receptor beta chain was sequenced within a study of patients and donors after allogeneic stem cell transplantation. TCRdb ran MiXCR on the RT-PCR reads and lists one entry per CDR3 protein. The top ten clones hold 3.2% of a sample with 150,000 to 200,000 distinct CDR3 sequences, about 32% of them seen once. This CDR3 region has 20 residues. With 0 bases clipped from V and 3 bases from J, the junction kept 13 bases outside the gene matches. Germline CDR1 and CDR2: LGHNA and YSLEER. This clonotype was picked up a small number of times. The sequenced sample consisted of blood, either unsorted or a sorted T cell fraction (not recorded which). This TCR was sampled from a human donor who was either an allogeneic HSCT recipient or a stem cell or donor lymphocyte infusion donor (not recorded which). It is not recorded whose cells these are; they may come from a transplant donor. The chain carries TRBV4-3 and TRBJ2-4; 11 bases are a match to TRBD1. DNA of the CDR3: TGCGCCAGCAGCCAAGACCTTGGACAGGGGGCCACCGGTAGCAAAAACATTCAGTACTTC. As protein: CASSQDLGQGATGSKNIQYF.